The 26 T cell receptor beta chains below come from one sample, sequenced in a study of T cell repertoires in cytomegalovirus infection. TCRdb redid the calling of the reads with MiXCR, one entry per CDR3 protein. The table shows roughly 700,000 distinct CDR3 sequences, with 30% to 40% occurring only once. Antigens of these TCRs are unknown. Source: cultured PBMCs, taken from culture after CMV antigen stimulation. These receptors originate from a human donor in good health (CMV status not recorded). Some clones in this sample may be carry-over from other donors' samples.

This chain connects TRBV7-9 to TRBJ1-2, with D unclear. Between the trimmed V and J ends, which lost 5 bases and 5 bases, there was a span of 15 bases. The CDR3 is 14 amino acids. Germline CDR1 reads SEHNR; CDR2 reads FQNEAQ (reference sequence). CDR3 DNA: TGTGCCAGCAGCCGGAGTAGAGGGCCTTATGGCTACACCTTC. This encodes CASSRSRGPYGYTF.

This clonotype was seen a few times. The genes are TRBV12-3 or TRBV12-4 and TRBJ2-4; D assignment may be TRBD1 or TRBD2 (5 bases each). V lost 3 bases and J 9 bases, leaving 15 bases between the germline ends. This CDR3 region has 14 residues. Written as DNA, the CDR3 is TGTGCCAGCAGTTTCGAGGAAACAGGAGGCATTCAGTACTTC. Protein sequence: CASSFEETGGIQYF.

The chain joins TRBV15 to TRBJ2-3; D is uncertain. CDR1 and CDR2 from the germline V gene are LNHNV and YYDKDF (reference sequence). V was clipped by 0 bases and J by 0 bases, with 7 bases between them. CDR3 length equals 15 residues. The DNA of the CDR3 is TGTGCCACCAGCAGAGATCTGGGAAGCACAGATACGCAGTATTTT. This gives the protein CATSRDLGSTDTQYF. The whole variable domain, filled in from reference TRBV15 and TRBJ2-3, reads DAMVIQNPRYQVTQFGKPVTLSCSQTLNHNVMYWYQQKSSQAPKLLFHYYDKDFNNEADTPDNFQSRRPNTSFCFLDIRSPGLGDTAMYLCATSRDLGSTDTQYFGPGTRLTVL.

The rearrangement uses TRBV6-1 and TRBJ1-1, with 7 bases fitting TRBD1. Trimming cost V 6 bases and J 6 bases; bases outside gene matches: 7. The germline CDR1 and CDR2 sequences are MNHNS and SASEGT. The CDR3 consists of 13 residues. The CDR3 region is CASRVTDRAEAFF. In DNA form, the CDR3 reads TGTGCCAGCAGAGTAACAGACAGGGCTGAAGCTTTCTTT.

There are many counts of this clonotype. The chain has TRBV7-8 and TRBJ1-2, with D uncertain. The CDR3 contains 16 residues. Germline CDR1 is SGHVS and CDR2 is FQNEAQ. V lost 1 base and J lost 2, with 14 bases in between. Here the CDR3 DNA reads TGTGCCAGCAGCTTAGGGAGGGCCCGCGGCAACTATGGCTACACCTTC. It codes for CASSLGRARGNYGYTF. Supplemented by reference TRBV7-8 and TRBJ1-2, the full variable domain reads GAGVSQSPRYKVAKRGQDVALRCDPISGHVSLFWYQQALGQGPEFLTYFQNEAQLDKSGLPSDRFFAERPEGSVSTLKIQRTQQEDSAVYLCASSLGRARGNYGYTFGSGTRLTVV.

The genes are TRBV6-5 and TRBJ2-7; no reliable D call. The CDR3 extends over 14 amino acids. V shed 2 bases and J shed 0 bases, with 8 bases lying between them. CDR1 and CDR2 from the germline V gene are MNHEY and SVGAGI. The chain's CDR3 is CASSYNRASYEQYF. Here the CDR3 DNA reads TGTGCCAGCAGTTACAACCGGGCCTCCTACGAGCAGTACTTC.

Ten or more counts support this clonotype. The CDR3 loop reads CASSADRGAFKKLFF. In DNA, the CDR3 is TGTGCCAGCAGCGCCGATAGGGGGGCGTTTAAAAAACTGTTTTTT. The chain carries TRBV7-2 and TRBJ1-4; D is perhaps TRBD1 (6 bases). Germline assignment: CDR1 SGHTA and CDR2 FQGNSA. This CDR3 region has 15 residues. V was clipped by 5 bases and J by 9 bases, with 19 bases between them.

This chain links TRBV4-1 with TRBJ2-2, with 9 positions matching TRBD2. This CDR3 spans 19 amino acids. J gave up 0 bases and V 2 bases, and 10 bases lay outside the gene matches. Per the germline V gene, CDR1 is MGHRA and CDR2 is YSYEKL. CDR3 sequence (DNA): TGCGCCAGCAGCCAACATCCAGCGGGGGGCCCATCGAACACCGGGGAGCTGTTTTTT. Amino acid sequence: CASSQHPAGGPSNTGELFF.

This chain joins TRBV7-2 and TRBJ2-7, with TRBD1 matching over 7 bases. The germline V gene encodes CDR1 SGHTA and CDR2 FQGNSA. J lost 9 bases, V lost 1 base, and 6 bases had no gene match. This CDR3 comprises 13 residues. For the CDR3, the DNA is TGTGCCAGCAGCTTAGGCGACAGGGTACGGCAGTACTTC. It encodes CASSLGDRVRQYF.

This clonotype was counted many times. J is TRBJ2-7 and V is TRBV7-2; D is ambiguous. The V gene's germline CDR1 is SGHTA and CDR2 FQGNSA. V lost 4 bases and J 1 base, leaving 17 bases between the germline ends. The CDR3 has 16 residues. CDR3 sequence: CASSSSFQSLSYEQYF. DNA for the CDR3: TGTGCCAGCAGCTCGAGTTTTCAATCCCTGTCCTACGAGCAGTACTTC.

This clonotype appeared a few times. The V and J genes are TRBV7-2 and TRBJ2-2, with D possibly TRBD2 on 5 matching bases. Germline CDR1 SGHTA, CDR2 FQGNSA. This CDR3 spans 15 amino acids. Trimming left V 5 bases short and J 9 bases short, with 19 bases between. The CDR3 nucleotides read TGTGCCAGCAGCCCGCGGGCCCCTTACCCCTGGGAGCTGTTTTTT. This encodes CASSPRAPYPWELFF.

CDR3 residues: CASRGWTGDGGGYTF. The DNA for the CDR3 is TGTGCCAGCAGGGGGTGGACAGGGGATGGGGGAGGCTACACCTTC. The V and J genes are TRBV7-2 and TRBJ1-2; 9 bases fit TRBD1. Germline CDR1 and CDR2: SGHTA and FQGNSA. J was trimmed by 8 bases and V by 6 bases; bases with no gene match: 13. This CDR3 has 15 residues.

This clonotype was detected only a few times. The chain couples TRBV18 to TRBJ2-3; D is unclear. Germline CDR1 reads KGHSH; CDR2 reads LQKENI. V was shortened by 6 bases and J by 2 bases, with 12 bases between the two germline ends. The CDR3 loop spans 14 amino acids. The CDR3 DNA sequence: TGTGCCAGCTCCCCGGACGGCACCACAGATACGCAGTATTTT. It codes for CASSPDGTTDTQYF.

In its sample, this clonotype was seen a few times. The chain carries TRBV5-3 and TRBJ1-2; D is uncertain. Being an ORF, TRBV5-3 has a function that is uncertain. V lost 6 bases, J lost 4 bases, and 10 bases lay in between. The CDR3 consists of 12 residues. The CDR3 protein is CARNNSSYGYTF. The DNA for the CDR3 is TGTGCCAGAAACAACAGTTCCTATGGCTACACCTTC.

This clonotype showed up many times. V usage is TRBV7-2 and J usage is TRBJ2-7; 8 nucleotides match TRBD1. The CDR3 sequence is 13 residues long. Germline V lookup: CDR1 SGHTA, CDR2 FQGNSA. V was clipped by 2 bases and J by 6 bases; unmatched bases: 3. CDR3 coding DNA: TGTGCCAGCAGCTTACAGGGGGCTAGCGAGCAGTACTTC. Protein product: CASSLQGASEQYF.

This clonotype was found a few times. The V gene is TRBV5-4, the J gene TRBJ2-6; D is unresolved. V was shortened by 3 bases and J by 2 bases, with 15 bases between the two germline ends. Germline V gene lookup returns CDR1 SGHNT and CDR2 YYREEE (reference sequence). The CDR3 consists of 17 residues. The CDR3 DNA reads TGTGCCAGCAGCTCCCGGGCCCCTCTGACTGGGGCCAACGTCCTGACTTTC. It encodes CASSSRAPLTGANVLTF.

The gene calls are TRBV6-1 and TRBJ2-6, with D hard to call. CDR1 is MNHNS, CDR2 SASEGT, per germline. Trimming pared 9 bases from V and 4 bases from J, leaving 16 bases between. CDR3 size: 15 residues. The CDR3 protein is CASCYSVVGANVLTF. CDR3 DNA: TGTGCCAGTTGTTACTCCGTTGTCGGGGCCAACGTCCTGACTTTC.

A few counts support this clonotype. V and J are TRBV4-1 and TRBJ2-7; a weak D match, TRBD1 (6 bases). Germline V CDR1 and CDR2: MGHRA, YSYEKL. The V end lost 0 bases, the J end lost 5 bases, and 11 bases lay between the germline ends. The CDR3 extends over 14 amino acids. Here the CDR3 reads CASSQEGHTNEQYF. The CDR3 nucleotides are TGCGCCAGCAGCCAAGAGGGACACACCAACGAGCAGTACTTC.

In its sample, this clonotype was seen many times. The chain has TRBV7-2 and TRBJ2-1; 12 positions match TRBD2. Germline lookup yields CDR1 SGHTA and CDR2 FQGNSA. V lost 6 bases and J lost 8; bases outside the gene matches: 11. This CDR3 has 16 residues. CDR3 in DNA: TGTGCCAGCAGTCTCCTGACTAGCGGGAGTAAACATGAGCAGTTCTTC. Its translation is CASSLLTSGSKHEQFF.

The CDR3 nucleotides read TGTGCCAGCAGACCGGCAGGGAACGGTCAGCCCCAGCATTTT. Translated: CASRPAGNGQPQHF. The rearrangement links TRBV28 to TRBJ1-5; a possible D gene is TRBD1 (5 bases). Germline lookup yields CDR1 MDHEN and CDR2 SYDVKM. The V end was cut by 6 bases, the J end by 6 bases, with 15 bases between. This CDR3 has 14 amino acids.

The gene calls are TRBV12-3 or TRBV12-4 and TRBJ1-4; no clear D gene. The CDR3 sequence is 12 residues long. Trimming took 3 bases from V and 9 from J, leaving 8 bases between them. Written as DNA, the CDR3 is TGTGCCAGCAGTTTCTCGTCCCAAAAACTGTTTTTT. Amino acid sequence: CASSFSSQKLFF.

This clonotype came up many times. A junction end diverges from the germline sequence, so it may reflect a read error. This rearrangement joins TRBV7-2 to TRBJ2-1, with 11 bases fitting TRBD2. This CDR3 has 15 amino acids. From germline, CDR1 is SGHTA and CDR2 FQGNSA. The CDR3 coding sequence is TGTGCCAGCACCTTAGCGGGGGGGTTCTACAATGAGCAGTTCTTC. This codes for CASTLAGGFYNEQFF.

The table lists this clonotype with a count of one. J is TRBJ2-5 and V is TRBV6-2 or TRBV6-3; TRBD2 matches at 7 bases. CDR3 length: 13 amino acids. The junction had 5 bases not matched to a gene; V was cut back by 8 bases and J by 2 bases. Germline V CDR1 and CDR2: MNHEY, SVGEGT. The CDR3 DNA sequence: TGTGCCAGCGAGTGGGGGGGACAAGAGACCCAGTACTTC. Its translation is CASEWGGQETQYF.

The CDR3 region is CASSPTRPAVGSYEQYF. The CDR3 DNA is TGTGCCAGCTCACCAACTAGGCCGGCCGTAGGATCCTACGAGCAGTACTTC. The chain carries TRBV18 and TRBJ2-7; the D gene is possibly TRBD2 (5 bases). Germline V CDR1 and CDR2: KGHSH, LQKENI. The V and J ends lost 2 bases and 1 base respectively, with 18 bases between them. This CDR3 spans 17 amino acids.

This clonotype has at least ten counts. The chain is built from TRBV7-2 and TRBJ1-1, with D possibly matching TRBD1 (5 bases). This CDR3 has 15 residues. Germline loops: CDR1 SGHTA, CDR2 FQGNSA. V was clipped by 1 base and J by 4 bases, with 13 bases between them. This CDR3 reads CASSLVPGRGTEAFF. The DNA of the CDR3 is TGTGCCAGCAGCTTAGTTCCAGGGAGGGGCACTGAAGCTTTCTTT. Looking up the rest from reference TRBV7-2 and TRBJ1-1 gives the full variable domain: GAGVSQSPSNKVTEKGKDVELRCDPISGHTALYWYRQSLGQGLEFLIYFQGNSAPDKSGLPSDRFSAERTGGSVSTLTIQRTQQEDSAVYLCASSLVPGRGTEAFFGQGTRLTVV.

The genes are TRBV12-3 or TRBV12-4 and TRBJ1-1; a weak D match, TRBD1 (5 bases). Trimming pared 6 bases from V and 11 bases from J, leaving 19 bases between. This CDR3 contains 13 residues. The CDR3 DNA is TGTGCCAGCAGCCTCGGGGGGTCCACGGGGGCTTTCTTT. Translation: CASSLGGSTGAFF.